The source of this TCR beta chain is a study of blood T cell repertoires in COVID-19. On the study more broadly: Samples of COVID-19 (acute and convalescent) were obtained from the United States, Italy and Spain.

The method was immunoSEQ multiplex PCR; TCRdb's version includes in-frame clones alone and lacks a portion of them. Of tens of thousands of clones listed, approximately 82% are singletons. The germline V and J ends were trimmed by 7 bases and 4 bases, with 14 bases remaining between them. Germline V lookup: CDR1 WSHSY, CDR2 SAAADI. The CDR3 sequence is 13 residues long. The origin of this receptor is a human donor in a cohort sampled during active COVID-19. The sequenced sample consisted of peripheral blood. The chain has TRBV10-2 and TRBJ2-7; maybe TRBD2 (6 bases). The CDR3 region has the DNA TGCGCCAGCACCGACTCGGCGGGGTACGAGCAGTACTTC. It encodes CASTDSAGYEQYF.